A single sample gave rise to the 21 T cell receptor beta chains below, sequenced in a study of blood T cell repertoires in COVID-19. Assay used: immunoSEQ multiplex PCR; TCRdb lists only in-frame clones, some missing. The sample holds 110,000 to 150,000 clones, 86% seen once. The sequenced sample was peripheral blood. The origin of the receptors is an older woman with acute or convalescent COVID-19.

The rearrangement joins TRBV7-2 to TRBJ2-1; 10 bases agree with TRBD2. CDR1 SGHTA and CDR2 FQGNSA come from the germline V gene. V lost 8 bases to trimming and J lost 1 base; unmatched junction nucleotides: 5. The CDR3 covers 15 residues. CDR3 amino acids: CASLASGGSYNEQFF. The CDR3 coding sequence is TGTGCCAGCTTGGCTAGCGGGGGATCCTACAATGAGCAGTTCTTC.

The chain carries TRBV30 and TRBJ1-1; TRBD1 is a possible D gene (6 bases). CDR1 is GTSNPN and CDR2 is SVGIG in the germline V gene (reference sequence). With 7 bases removed from V and 1 base from J, the gap between germline ends came to 19 bases. The CDR3 totals 15 residues. CDR3 region: CASRGARRRNTEAFF. As DNA, the CDR3 is TGTGCCTCCCGGGGGGCTCGCCGAAGGAACACTGAAGCTTTCTTT.

V usage is TRBV5-1 and J usage is TRBJ1-6, with D maybe TRBD1 (5 bases). The V gene's germline CDR1 is SGHRS and CDR2 YFSETQ. There are 15 residues in the CDR3. Trimming took off 4 bases at V and 8 bases at J, with 16 bases between the two ends. CDR3 DNA sequence: TGCGCCAGCAGCATCGACAGACCTTTGGATTCACCCCTCCACTTT. Residues: CASSIDRPLDSPLHF.

The genes are TRBV30 and TRBJ2-7; D might be TRBD2 (5 bases). With 0 bases removed from V and 6 bases from J, the gap between germline ends came to 12 bases. CDR1 is GTSNPN, CDR2 SVGIG, per germline (reference sequence). The CDR3 consists of 13 residues. The CDR3 nucleotides are TGTGCCTGGAGTGTACTAGTCGATGCCGAGCAGTACTTC. It is translated as CAWSVLVDAEQYF.

This clone has more than one count but fewer than ten. This rearrangement joins TRBV5-1 to TRBJ2-2; 7 bases are a match to TRBD1. V was pared by 4 bases and J by 1 base, with 7 bases of the junction left unmatched. The CDR3 sequence is 16 residues long. The germline V gene has CDR1 SGHRS and CDR2 YFSETQ. In DNA form, the CDR3 reads TGCGCCAGCAGCCGAAGACAGGGCCTGAACACCGGGGAGCTGTTTTTT. Translation: CASSRRQGLNTGELFF.

This clone was seen only once. The chain links TRBV10-1 to TRBJ1-5; weak D call: TRBD1 (6 bases). Between the trimmed V and J ends, which lost 6 bases and 7 bases, there was a span of 13 bases. Germline loops: CDR1 WNHNN, CDR2 SYGVQD (reference sequence). The CDR3 runs to 13 residues. CDR3 nucleotide sequence: TGCGCCAGCAGCAGGGGTTCGGGACAGCCCCAGCATTTT. Translated, it gives CASSRGSGQPQHF.

Only a few counts were recorded for this clone. The chain carries TRBV4-2 and TRBJ1-1, with 7 positions matching TRBD1. The V and J ends lost 2 bases and 5 bases, in that order; junction bases with no gene match: 8. Germline assignment: CDR1 LGHNA and CDR2 YNFKEQ. This CDR3 has 15 amino acids. CDR3 sequence (DNA): TGTGCCAGCAGCCAACCGACAGGGACGGGGACTGAAGCTTTCTTT. This gives the protein CASSQPTGTGTEAFF.

The V call is TRBV6-2 or TRBV6-3, the J call TRBJ2-7; the match to TRBD2 covers 10 bases. The CDR3 is 15 residues long. V gave up 4 bases and J gave up 2 bases; unmatched junction bases: 5. Looked up from germline, CDR1 is MNHEY and CDR2 is SVGEGT. CDR3 bases: TGTGCCAGCAGTTCGCGACTAGCGGGTACCTACGAGCAGTACTTC. The encoded protein is CASSSRLAGTYEQYF.

The V gene is TRBV29-1, the J gene TRBJ1-4; no firm D call. CDR1 and CDR2 from the germline V gene are SQVTM and ANQGSEA. The CDR3 extends over 13 amino acids. V dropped 7 bases and J dropped 0 bases, with 9 bases sitting between them. The CDR3, as DNA: TGCAGCGCATCTCAGACAACTAATGAAAAACTGTTTTTT. Translation gives CSASQTTNEKLFF.

J is TRBJ1-5 and V is TRBV7-3, with no clear D. Trimming removed 3 bases from V and 0 bases from J, with 30 bases in between. Germline V gene data show CDR1 as SGHTA and CDR2 as FQGTGA. The CDR3 contains 22 residues. CDR3 in DNA: TGTGCCAGCAGCTTTTCCCTAGAATACGATGAAGAAGCGGAGATTAGCAATCAGCCCCAGCATTTT. Amino acid sequence: CASSFSLEYDEEAEISNQPQHF.

The chain combines TRBV9 with TRBJ2-5; 8 bases agree with TRBD1. CDR3 size: 15 residues. J gave up 1 base and V 1 base, and 3 bases lay outside the gene matches. Germline CDR1 reads SGDLS; CDR2 reads YYNGEE. CDR3: CASSVSTGGQETQYF. The DNA for the CDR3 is TGTGCCAGCAGCGTAAGTACAGGGGGCCAAGAGACCCAGTACTTC.

The gene calls are TRBV5-8 and TRBJ1-5; maybe TRBD1 (5 bases). The CDR3 consists of 12 residues. V was shortened by 9 bases and J by 2 bases, with 9 bases between the two germline ends. CDR1 and CDR2 from the germline V gene are SGHTS and YDEGEE. The CDR3 protein is CATQGGNQPQHF. CDR3 DNA sequence: TGTGCCACCCAAGGGGGCAATCAGCCCCAGCATTTT.

The chain carries TRBV3-1 (or the pseudogene TRBV3-2) and TRBJ2-2; no definite D call. CDR3 size: 16 residues. Between the trimmed V and J ends, which lost 2 bases and 1 base, there was a span of 11 bases. Germline CDR1 is LGHDT and CDR2 is YNNKEL (reference sequence). Here the CDR3 reads CASSQPSTRNTGELFF. The CDR3 bases are TGTGCCAGCAGCCAACCCTCCACTCGGAACACCGGGGAGCTGTTTTTT.

This chain links TRBV5-8 with TRBJ2-7; 9 nucleotides agree with TRBD1. The CDR3 covers 14 residues. The germline gives CDR1 SGHTS, CDR2 YDEGEE. V dropped 3 bases and J dropped 4; count of bases not matched to a gene: 5. Written as DNA, the CDR3 is TGTGCCAGCAGCTACGGACAGGGGCTATACGAGCAGTACTTC. Translation: CASSYGQGLYEQYF.

This chain connects TRBV19 to TRBJ1-5, with D tentatively TRBD1 (5 bases). Trimming removed 7 bases from V and 6 bases from J, with 16 bases in between. In germline, CDR1 is LNHDA, CDR2 SQIVND (reference sequence). The CDR3 is 14 residues long. CDR3 sequence reads: CASNQGLGGQPQHF. The CDR3 bases are TGTGCCAGTAATCAGGGTTTAGGCGGTCAGCCCCAGCATTTT.

V usage is TRBV5-1 and J usage is TRBJ2-1; no reliable D call. Per the germline V gene, CDR1 is SGHRS and CDR2 is YFSETQ. Trimming left V 5 bases short and J 1 base short, with 7 bases between. The CDR3 spans 13 residues. The CDR3 region is CASSSFSYNEQFF. The CDR3 bases are TGCGCCAGCAGTAGCTTTTCCTACAATGAGCAGTTCTTC.

The chain joins TRBV5-6 to TRBJ2-3, with a possible D match to TRBD1 (6 bases). Germline CDR1 SGHDT, CDR2 YYEEEE. The CDR3 is made up of 14 amino acids. Trimming shortened V by 4 bases and J by 1 base, and 10 bases separated the two germline ends. Here the CDR3 reads CASSPDSRTDTQYF. In nucleotides, the CDR3 is TGTGCCAGCAGCCCGGACAGCCGCACAGATACGCAGTATTTT. Full variable domain (rest looked up from reference TRBV5-6 and TRBJ2-3): DAGVTQSPTHLIKTRGQQVTLRCSPKSGHDTVSWYQQALGQGPQFIFQYYEEEERQRGNFPDRFSGHQFPNYSSELNVNALLLGDSALYLCASSPDSRTDTQYFGPGTRLTVL.

The chain couples TRBV5-6 to TRBJ1-1; D gene unclear. CDR3 size: 14 residues. The V end was cut by 4 bases, the J end by 0 bases, with 10 bases between. In germline, CDR1 is SGHDT, CDR2 YYEEEE. The CDR3 coding sequence is TGTGCCAGCAGCAAATTCGCGATGAACACTGAAGCTTTCTTT. Protein product: CASSKFAMNTEAFF.

J is TRBJ2-7 and V is TRBV4-2, with 8 bases matching TRBD1. The CDR3 spans 16 residues. The J segment lost 6 bases and the V segment lost 0 bases, leaving 10 bases of the junction unmatched. Germline CDR1 reads LGHNA; CDR2 reads YNFKEQ. The CDR3 region is CASSQDRGQGLLEQYF. The CDR3 region has the DNA TGTGCCAGCAGCCAAGATAGAGGACAGGGCCTACTCGAGCAGTACTTC.

The genes are TRBV18 and TRBJ1-4; possibly TRBD1 for D (5 bases). Germline CDR1 is KGHSH and CDR2 is LQKENI. The CDR3 runs to 16 residues. Trimming stripped 6 bases from V and 0 bases from J, with 14 bases between. CDR3 protein: CASSPPDSATNEKLFF. CDR3 DNA sequence: TGTGCCAGCTCCCCGCCCGACAGCGCAACTAATGAAAAACTGTTTTTT.

The chain has TRBV27 and TRBJ1-6, with D possibly being TRBD1 (6 bases). Germline loops: CDR1 MNHEY, CDR2 SMNVEV (reference sequence). The CDR3 runs to 19 residues. Between the trimmed V and J ends, which lost 1 base and 4 bases, there was a span of 20 bases. The CDR3 DNA sequence: TGTGCCAGCAGTTTATGGGGGCTATCCTCAAGCGTATATAATTCACCCCTCCACTTT. Its protein is CASSLWGLSSSVYNSPLHF.